This T cell receptor (beta chain) was identified during a study of cytomegalovirus exposure and HLA in healthy donors (dated by TCRdb to the late 2010s). With regard to the full study: A later analysis indicated that the 100 to 150 validation repertoires were generated on the platform also employed for the 720 or so repertoires of the first cohort. High-throughput TCR immunosequencing, statistical association of individual TCRs with disease status, and machine learning were combined to predict cytomegalovirus infection status. The study aimed to test whether cataloging public T cell receptors could reveal signatures of past pathogen exposure. Along with the 666-subject first cohort, a separate validation cohort of around 110 different subjects was used.

On the study overall, not on this receptor specifically: Most TCR sequences were seen in very few donors, while some public TCRs were found in many individuals. In a later analysis, TCRs clustered in the first cohort were found to also tend to co-occur in the roughly 130 validation repertoires, with roughly 93% of cluster scores above 0. A later analysis had no HLA typing for the validation cohort, so co-occurrence there was scored across all 110 or so repertoires. In vitro tests confirmed that a few of the cytomegalovirus-associated TCR beta chains recognize cytomegalovirus antigens. In the study, approximately 150 TCR beta chains were listed as associated with cytomegalovirus. Cytomegalovirus status was reported to be diagnosed by the classifier with high specificity and sensitivity in both the original and validation cohorts. According to the authors, the approach could potentially be generalized to other disease states and immunological phenotypes.

With regard to this clone: No antigen is known for it. No much larger clone exists at a distance of one base, and base qualities are not known.

The library was produced with the immunoSEQ multiplex PCR assay. The paper's processing steps were these. To diagnose cytomegalovirus status from the catalog of TCR beta chain sequences, a statistical classification framework was built. Entries here come from immuneACCESS through TCRdb and include only in-frame sequences with V and J called. Some clones fail to appear in such tables; in the studies checked, an unresolved V gene covers under half of the shortfall, and the cause of the remainder is unknown. The V and J calls and clone size were taken over from that table, and D and trimming were inferred from the DNA. This sample has about 240,000 clones in its table, and around 87% of those were observed once. About 1.2% of the sample is taken by the ten largest. The donors belonged to the validation cohort of under 150 subjects, which was separate from the roughly 700-subject first cohort. This sequence originates from a woman aged 25 to 39 in good health and CMV-seropositive. The sequenced sample was PBMCs.

The DNA is as follows: TGCGCCAGCAGCCGGGGGGGTCGGACTAGCACAGATACGCAGTATTTT. It translates as CASSRGGRTSTDTQYF. The receptor chain draws on TRBV5-1 and TRBJ2-3, with 8 junctional bases fitting TRBD2. The germline V gene specifies SGHRS as CDR1 and YFSETQ as CDR2. From the cysteine through the phenylalanine, the CDR3 covers 16 amino acids. The kept DNA is CDR3 alone, 48 bases in frame from the first base. V is cut back by 4 bases and J by 0 bases, with 7 bases in the junction unmatched.